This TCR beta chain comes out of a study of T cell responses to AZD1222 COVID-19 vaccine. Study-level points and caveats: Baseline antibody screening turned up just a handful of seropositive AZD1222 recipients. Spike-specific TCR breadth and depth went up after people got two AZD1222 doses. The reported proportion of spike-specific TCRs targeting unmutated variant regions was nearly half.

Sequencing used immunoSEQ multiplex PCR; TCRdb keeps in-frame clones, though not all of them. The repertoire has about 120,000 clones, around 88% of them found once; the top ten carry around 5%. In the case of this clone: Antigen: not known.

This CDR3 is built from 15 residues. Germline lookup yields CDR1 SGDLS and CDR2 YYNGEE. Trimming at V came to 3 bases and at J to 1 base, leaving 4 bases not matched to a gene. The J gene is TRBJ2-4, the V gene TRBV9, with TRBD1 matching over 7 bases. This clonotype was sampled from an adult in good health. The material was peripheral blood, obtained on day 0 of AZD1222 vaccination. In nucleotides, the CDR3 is TGTGCCAGCAGCGGACAGGGTAGCGCCAAAAACATTCAGTACTTC. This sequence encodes CASSGQGSAKNIQYF.